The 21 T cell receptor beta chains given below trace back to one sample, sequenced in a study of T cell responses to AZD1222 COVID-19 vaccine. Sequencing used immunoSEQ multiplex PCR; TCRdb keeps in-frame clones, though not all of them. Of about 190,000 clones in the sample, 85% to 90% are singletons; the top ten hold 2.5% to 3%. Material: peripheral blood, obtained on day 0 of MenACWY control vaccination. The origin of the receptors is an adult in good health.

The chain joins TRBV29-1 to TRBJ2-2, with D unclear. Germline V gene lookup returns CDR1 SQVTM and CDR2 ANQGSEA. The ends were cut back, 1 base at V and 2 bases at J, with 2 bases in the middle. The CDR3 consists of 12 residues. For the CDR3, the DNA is TGCAGCGTTGAAGGTAACACCGGGGAGCTGTTTTTT. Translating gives CSVEGNTGELFF.

CDR3 DNA: TGTGCCAGCACCGCAGGGTTCGAAAAACTGTTTTTT. It translates to CASTAGFEKLFF. The chain combines TRBV28 with TRBJ1-4; D possibly corresponds to TRBD1 (5 bases). V dropped 7 bases and J dropped 8 bases, with 11 bases sitting between them. The CDR3 length is 12 residues. CDR1 MDHEN and CDR2 SYDVKM come from the germline V gene.

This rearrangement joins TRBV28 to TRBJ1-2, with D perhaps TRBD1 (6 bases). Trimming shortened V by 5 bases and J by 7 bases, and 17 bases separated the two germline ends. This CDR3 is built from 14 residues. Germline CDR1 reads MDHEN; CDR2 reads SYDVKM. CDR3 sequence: CASSGTPVQGGYTF. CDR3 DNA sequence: TGTGCCAGCAGTGGAACTCCTGTACAGGGTGGCTACACCTTC.

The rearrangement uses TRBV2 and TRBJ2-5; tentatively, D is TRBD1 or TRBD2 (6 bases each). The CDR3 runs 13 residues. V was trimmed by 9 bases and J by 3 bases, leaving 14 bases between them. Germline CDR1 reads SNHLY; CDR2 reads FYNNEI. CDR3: CARGGPRKETQYF. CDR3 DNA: TGTGCCAGGGGGGGCCCAAGAAAAGAGACCCAGTACTTC.

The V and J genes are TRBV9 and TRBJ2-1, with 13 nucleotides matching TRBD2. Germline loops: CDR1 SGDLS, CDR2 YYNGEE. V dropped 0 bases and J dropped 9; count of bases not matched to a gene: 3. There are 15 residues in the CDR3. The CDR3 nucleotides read TGTGCCAGCAGCGTAGAAGGACTAGCGGGAGTTGAGCAGTTCTTC. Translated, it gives CASSVEGLAGVEQFF. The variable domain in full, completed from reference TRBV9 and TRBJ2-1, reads DSGVTQTPKHLITATGQRVTLRCSPRSGDLSVYWYQQSLDQGLQFLIQYYNGEERAKGNILERFSAQQFPDLHSELNLSSLELGDSALYFCASSVEGLAGVEQFFGPGTRLTVL.

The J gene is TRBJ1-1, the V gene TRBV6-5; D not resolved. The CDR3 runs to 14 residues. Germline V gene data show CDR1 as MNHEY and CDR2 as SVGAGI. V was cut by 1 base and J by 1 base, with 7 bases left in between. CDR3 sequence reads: CASSYWGENTEAFF. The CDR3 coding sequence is TGTGCCAGCAGTTACTGGGGTGAGAACACTGAAGCTTTCTTT.

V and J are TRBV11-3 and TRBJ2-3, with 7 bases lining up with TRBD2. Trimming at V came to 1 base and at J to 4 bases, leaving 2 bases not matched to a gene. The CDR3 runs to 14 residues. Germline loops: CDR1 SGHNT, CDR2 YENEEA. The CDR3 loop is CASSLVAGADTQYF. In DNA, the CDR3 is TGTGCCAGCAGCTTAGTTGCGGGGGCAGATACGCAGTATTTT.

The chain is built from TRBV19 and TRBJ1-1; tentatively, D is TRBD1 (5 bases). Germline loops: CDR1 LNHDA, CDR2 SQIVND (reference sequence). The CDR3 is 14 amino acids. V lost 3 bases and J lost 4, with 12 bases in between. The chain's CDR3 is CASSIPLRVTEAFF. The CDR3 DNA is TGTGCCAGTAGTATCCCCCTCAGGGTCACTGAAGCTTTCTTT.

For the CDR3, the DNA is TGTGCCATCGTACCCTGGACAGGCCCCGAGGCACCCCTCCACTTT. Encoded protein: CAIVPWTGPEAPLHF. The V call is TRBV6-5, the J call TRBJ1-6; TRBD1 matches at 7 bases. The V gene's germline CDR1 is MNHEY and CDR2 SVGAGI. Losses at the gene ends were 10 bases for V and 11 bases for J; bases not matched to a gene: 17. The CDR3 is 15 residues long.

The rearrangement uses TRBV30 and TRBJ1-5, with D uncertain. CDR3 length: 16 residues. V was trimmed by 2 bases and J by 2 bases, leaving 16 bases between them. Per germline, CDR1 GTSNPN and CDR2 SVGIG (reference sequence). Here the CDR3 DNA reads TGTGCCTGGAGTACCCGCTTGGGGTTTGGCAATCAGCCCCAGCATTTT. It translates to CAWSTRLGFGNQPQHF.

The CDR3 DNA reads TGTGCCAGTACCCGGACAGGGTATCAGCCCCAGCATTTT. Protein sequence: CASTRTGYQPQHF. This chain links TRBV28 with TRBJ1-5, with 8 bases fitting TRBD1. V was pared by 9 bases and J by 5 bases, with 6 bases of the junction left unmatched. The CDR3 loop spans 13 amino acids. CDR1 is MDHEN, CDR2 SYDVKM, per germline.

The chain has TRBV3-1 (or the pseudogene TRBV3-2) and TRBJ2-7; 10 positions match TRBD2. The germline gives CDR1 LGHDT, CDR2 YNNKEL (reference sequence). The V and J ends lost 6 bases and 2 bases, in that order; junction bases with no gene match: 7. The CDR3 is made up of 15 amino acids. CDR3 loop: CASSDTSGKPYEQYF. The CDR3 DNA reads TGTGCCAGCAGTGATACTAGCGGGAAACCCTACGAGCAGTACTTC.

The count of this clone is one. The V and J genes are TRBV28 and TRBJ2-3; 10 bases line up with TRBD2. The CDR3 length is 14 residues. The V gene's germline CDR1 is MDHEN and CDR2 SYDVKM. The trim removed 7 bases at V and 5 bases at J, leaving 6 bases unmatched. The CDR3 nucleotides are TGTGCCAGCAAGGAGGGACTAGCGCTAGATACGCAGTATTTT. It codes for CASKEGLALDTQYF.

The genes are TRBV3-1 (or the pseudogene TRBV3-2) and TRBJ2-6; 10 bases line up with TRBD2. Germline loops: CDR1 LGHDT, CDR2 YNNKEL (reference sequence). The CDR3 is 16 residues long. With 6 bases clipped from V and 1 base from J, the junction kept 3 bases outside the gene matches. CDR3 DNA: TGTGCCAGCAGACCGACTAGCGGGTCTGGGGCCAACGTCCTGACTTTC. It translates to CASRPTSGSGANVLTF.

The CDR3 region is CAWYGGAGDTQYF. In nucleotides, the CDR3 is TGTGCCTGGTACGGGGGGGCCGGTGATACGCAGTATTTT. The chain uses TRBV30 and TRBJ2-3; 8 nucleotides line up with TRBD2. The CDR3 sequence is 13 residues long. Germline V gene data show CDR1 as GTSNPN and CDR2 as SVGIG (reference sequence). V dropped 5 bases and J dropped 6; count of bases not matched to a gene: 7.

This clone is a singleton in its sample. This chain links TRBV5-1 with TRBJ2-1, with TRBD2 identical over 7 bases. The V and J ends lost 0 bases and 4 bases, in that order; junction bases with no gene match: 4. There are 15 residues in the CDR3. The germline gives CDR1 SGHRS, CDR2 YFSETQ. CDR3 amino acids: CASSLASGVYNEQFF. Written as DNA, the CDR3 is TGCGCCAGCAGCTTGGCTAGCGGTGTTTACAATGAGCAGTTCTTC.

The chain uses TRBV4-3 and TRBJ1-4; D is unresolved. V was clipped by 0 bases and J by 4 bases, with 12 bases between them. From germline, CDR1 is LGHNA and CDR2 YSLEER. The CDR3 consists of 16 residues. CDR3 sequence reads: CASSQDMGPVNEKLFF. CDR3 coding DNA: TGCGCCAGCAGCCAAGATATGGGTCCCGTTAATGAAAAACTGTTTTTT.

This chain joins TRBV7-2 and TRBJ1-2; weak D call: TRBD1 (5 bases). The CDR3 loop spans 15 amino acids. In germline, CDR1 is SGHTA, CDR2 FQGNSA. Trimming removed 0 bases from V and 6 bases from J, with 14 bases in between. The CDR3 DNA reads TGTGCCAGCAGCTTAGCCCGGGACTCTAGAGATGGCTACACCTTC. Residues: CASSLARDSRDGYTF.

In DNA form, the CDR3 reads TGTGCCACCAGGGGCCCAAACACAGATACGCAGTATTTT. This sequence encodes CATRGPNTDTQYF. The rearrangement joins TRBV15 to TRBJ2-3; unclear D gene. The germline gives CDR1 LNHNV, CDR2 YYDKDF (reference sequence). Trimming took 6 bases from V and 2 from J, leaving 9 bases between them. CDR3 length: 13 amino acids.

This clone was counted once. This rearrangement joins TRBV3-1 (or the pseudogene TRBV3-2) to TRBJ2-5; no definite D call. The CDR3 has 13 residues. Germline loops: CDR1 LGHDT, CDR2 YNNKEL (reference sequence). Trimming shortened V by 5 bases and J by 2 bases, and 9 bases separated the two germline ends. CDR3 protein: CASSYSGQETQYF. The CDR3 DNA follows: TGTGCCAGCAGCTACTCGGGTCAAGAGACCCAGTACTTC.

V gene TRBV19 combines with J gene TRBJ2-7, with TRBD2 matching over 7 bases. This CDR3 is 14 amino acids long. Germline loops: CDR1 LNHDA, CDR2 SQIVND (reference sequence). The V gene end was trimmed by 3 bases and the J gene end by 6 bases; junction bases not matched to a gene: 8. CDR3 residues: CASSMEAGLGEQYF. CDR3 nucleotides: TGTGCCAGTAGTATGGAAGCGGGGTTGGGCGAGCAGTACTTC.